These 26 T cell receptor beta chains share one sample of origin, sequenced in a study of T-cell reconstitution after alpha-beta-depleted transplantation in children. Unique molecular identifiers were used in preparing the TCRbeta library. TCRdb independently ran MiXCR on the PCR reads; one entry per CDR3 protein. The table shows about 600,000 distinct CDR3 sequences, with 20% to 25% occurring only once. The source material was PBMCs, mostly from graft donor cells, sampled 360 days after TCRalphabeta/CD19-depleted stem cell transplant. The receptors derive from a boy under two years old who had a stem cell transplant for acute myeloid leukemia, so the T cells may come from the graft donor.

The rearrangement uses TRBV7-9 and TRBJ2-5, with TRBD2 as a possible D gene (6 bases). CDR3 length: 14 residues. Trimming shortened V by 8 bases and J by 7 bases, and 20 bases separated the two germline ends. Germline lookup yields CDR1 SEHNR and CDR2 FQNEAQ (reference sequence). The CDR3 protein is CASSDGTQTGTQYF. The DNA for the CDR3 is TGTGCCAGCTCCGATGGGACTCAAACCGGGACCCAGTACTTC.

The V gene is TRBV3-1, the J gene TRBJ1-4; no firm D call. The CDR3 sequence is 18 residues long. Trimming removed 4 bases from V and 4 bases from J, with 22 bases in between. Germline CDR1 LGHDT, CDR2 YNNKEL (reference sequence). DNA of the CDR3: TGTGCCAGCAGCCCGCCGGTTACATGGACGGGGAGTAATGAAAAACTGTTTTTT. As protein: CASSPPVTWTGSNEKLFF.

Only a few counts were recorded for this clonotype. The rearrangement links TRBV20-1 to TRBJ1-5, with D perhaps TRBD1 (6 bases). The V gene lost 6 bases and the J gene lost 4 bases, with 10 bases spanning the gap. Germline V gives CDR1 DFQATT, CDR2 SNEGSKA (reference sequence). This CDR3 region has 12 residues. CDR3: CSARDTNQPQHF. The DNA for the CDR3 is TGCAGTGCCCGGGACACGAATCAGCCCCAGCATTTT.

In its sample, this clonotype was seen many times. This chain uses TRBV20-1 with TRBJ2-1; either TRBD1 or TRBD2 may fit D (5 bases each). Trimming stripped 6 bases from V and 4 bases from J, with 10 bases between. The CDR3 has 12 amino acids. CDR1 and CDR2 (germline): DFQATT, SNEGSKA (reference sequence). CDR3 loop: CSAPGRYNEQFF. CDR3 nucleotide sequence: TGCAGTGCCCCGGGACGGTACAATGAGCAGTTCTTC.

This clonotype has at least ten counts. The CDR3 DNA reads TGTGCCAGCAGTTTAGGGGGGGGGCCCGGGGAGCTGTTTTTT. Its protein product is CASSLGGGPGELFF. The chain couples TRBV12-3 or TRBV12-4 to TRBJ2-2, with a tentative D call TRBD2 (7 bases). This CDR3 is 14 amino acids long. V shed 1 base and J shed 6 bases, with 9 bases lying between them.

This chain uses TRBV6-4 with TRBJ2-1; the D is unclear. Trimming pared 6 bases from V and 0 bases from J, leaving 12 bases between. CDR3 length: 15 residues. Germline V lookup: CDR1 MRHNA, CDR2 SNTAGT. In DNA form, the CDR3 reads TGTGCCAGCAGCCCGGACGTCCTCTCCTACAATGAGCAGTTCTTC. Translated: CASSPDVLSYNEQFF.

This clonotype was seen ten or more times. The CDR3 protein is CASSLGGQGRQPQHF. The DNA for the CDR3 is TGTGCCAGCAGCTTGGGTGGACAGGGGAGGCAGCCCCAGCATTTT. This chain uses TRBV5-6 with TRBJ1-5; 9 nucleotides match TRBD1. V was pared by 0 bases and J by 7 bases, with 5 bases of the junction left unmatched. CDR3 size: 15 residues. Looked up from germline, CDR1 is SGHDT and CDR2 is YYEEEE.

The V call is TRBV5-1, the J call TRBJ1-1; TRBD1 matches 9 bases. CDR3 length equals 16 residues. The germline gives CDR1 SGHRS, CDR2 YFSETQ. The trim removed 0 bases at V and 2 bases at J, leaving 5 bases unmatched. DNA of the CDR3: TGCGCCAGCAGCTTGGCTAAGGGACAGGGCAACACTGAAGCTTTCTTT. This codes for CASSLAKGQGNTEAFF.

Only a few counts were recorded for this clonotype. The chain links TRBV6-1 to TRBJ2-2, with D perhaps TRBD2 (5 bases). V was clipped by 5 bases and J by 5 bases, with 12 bases between them. Germline V CDR1 and CDR2: MNHNS, SASEGT. This CDR3 contains 14 residues. CDR3 loop: CASSLISGTGELFF. Written as DNA, the CDR3 is TGTGCCAGCAGTCTGATCTCGGGGACCGGGGAGCTGTTTTTT.

The V gene is TRBV7-9, the J gene TRBJ2-7; D is unclear. V lost 0 bases and J 0 bases, leaving 12 bases between the germline ends. Germline V gene lookup returns CDR1 SEHNR and CDR2 FQNEAQ (reference sequence). CDR3 size: 16 residues. The CDR3 sequence: CASSLAKALGSYEQYF. Written as DNA, the CDR3 is TGTGCCAGCAGCTTAGCGAAGGCTTTGGGCTCCTACGAGCAGTACTTC.

The genes are TRBV14 and TRBJ2-2; no clear D gene. The CDR3 is made up of 13 amino acids. The V and J ends lost 4 bases and 8 bases respectively, with 11 bases between them. Germline assignment: CDR1 SGHDN and CDR2 FVKESK. The CDR3 DNA reads TGTGCCAGCAGCCTGGTTGGTTTTGGGGAGCTGTTTTTT. Encoded protein: CASSLVGFGELFF.

The V gene is TRBV7-2, the J gene TRBJ1-4, with 7 bases lining up with TRBD1. CDR1 is SGHTA, CDR2 FQGNSA, per germline. Unmatched junction bases numbered 2, after V lost 2 bases and J lost 2 bases. The CDR3 totals 15 residues. As DNA, the CDR3 is TGTGCCAGCAGCTTAAGCAGGGGGACTAATGAAAAACTGTTTTTT. It yields the protein CASSLSRGTNEKLFF.

V usage is TRBV7-9 and J usage is TRBJ2-7, with D perhaps TRBD1 or TRBD2 (5 bases each). Germline V lookup: CDR1 SEHNR, CDR2 FQNEAQ (reference sequence). V was cut by 6 bases and J by 0 bases, with 15 bases left in between. The CDR3 has 15 residues. Written as DNA, the CDR3 is TGTGCCAGCAGGAACGGGACGGAGAGCTCCTACGAGCAGTACTTC. It translates to CASRNGTESSYEQYF.

On this clonotype itself: A junction boundary mismatches the germline segment, possibly from a read error. The J gene is TRBJ2-7, the V gene TRBV23-1; 8 bases match TRBD1. TRBV23-1 is identified as an open reading frame with a role that is uncertain. The CDR3 consists of 15 residues. The CDR3 reads CASSQSRQGFHEQYF. CDR3 nucleotides: TGCGCCAGCAGCCAATCCCGACAGGGGTTCCACGAGCAGTACTTC.

In this sample, this clonotype turned up many times. The chain joins TRBV12-3 or TRBV12-4 to TRBJ2-5; the match to TRBD1 covers 7 bases. J was trimmed by 8 bases and V by 5 bases; bases with no gene match: 8. This CDR3 comprises 13 residues. Here the CDR3 DNA reads TGTGCCAGCAGTGTAGTACAGGGGCTAACCCAGTACTTC. Its translation: CASSVVQGLTQYF.

This clonotype was found a few times. The genes are TRBV20-1 and TRBJ2-7; TRBD2 aligns across 8 bases. Unmatched junction bases numbered 12, after V lost 7 bases and J lost 7 bases. The CDR3 length is 13 residues. Per the germline V gene, CDR1 is DFQATT and CDR2 is SNEGSKA (reference sequence). CDR3 region: CSVTGGARGEQYV. In DNA, the CDR3 is TGCAGTGTCACCGGGGGGGCTCGGGGTGAGCAGTACGTC.

Only a few counts were recorded for this clonotype. The genes are TRBV20-1 and TRBJ1-5; possible D gene TRBD1, 6 bases. From germline, CDR1 is DFQATT and CDR2 SNEGSKA (reference sequence). The CDR3 is 16 residues long. V shed 4 bases and J shed 1 base, with 17 bases lying between them. CDR3 protein: CSAIWGQTVSNQPQHF. The CDR3 DNA follows: TGCAGTGCTATTTGGGGGCAGACGGTAAGCAATCAGCCCCAGCATTTT.

This clonotype came up a few times. The chain links TRBV6-5 to TRBJ2-5; TRBD2 agrees at 7 bases. J gave up 0 bases and V 0 bases, and 13 bases lay outside the gene matches. The germline CDR1 and CDR2 sequences are MNHEY and SVGAGI. This CDR3 has 19 amino acids. The CDR3: CASSYSSLANHPYQETQYF. The CDR3 DNA follows: TGTGCCAGCAGTTACTCGTCACTAGCGAACCATCCGTACCAAGAGACCCAGTACTTC.

This clonotype has a handful of counts. V gene TRBV6-5 combines with J gene TRBJ2-3; TRBD1 is a possible D gene (6 bases). The CDR3 covers 15 residues. The V and J ends lost 2 bases and 1 base respectively, with 10 bases between them. The germline V gene encodes CDR1 MNHEY and CDR2 SVGAGI. CDR3 sequence: CASSYRRGRTDTQYF. The CDR3 bases are TGTGCCAGCAGTTACCGCAGGGGCCGCACAGATACGCAGTATTTT.

A few counts support this clonotype. The CDR3 DNA sequence: TGCAGCGTTCGCGGGGTTGGGGTCCCTGAAGCTTTCTTT. The encoded protein is CSVRGVGVPEAFF. The chain combines TRBV29-1 with TRBJ1-1; D is undetermined. Trimming cost V 5 bases and J 6 bases, with 16 bases left between them. The CDR3 totals 13 residues. Germline CDR1 is SQVTM and CDR2 is ANQGSEA.

This clonotype was recorded a few times. The genes are TRBV6-5 and TRBJ1-2; unclear D gene. This CDR3 has 14 residues. Trimming stripped 5 bases from V and 4 bases from J, with 14 bases between. Germline V gives CDR1 MNHEY, CDR2 SVGAGI. The CDR3 DNA sequence: TGTGCCAGCAGTCCTCGACCGGGCTCCTATGGCTACACCTTC. Encoded protein: CASSPRPGSYGYTF.

This clonotype was seen only once. CDR3 DNA: TGTGCCACCAGCAGAGAAGGGGGCTTCTATGGCTACACCTTC. This sequence encodes CATSREGGFYGYTF. The chain has TRBV15 and TRBJ1-2; TRBD1 aligns across 7 bases. This CDR3 region has 14 residues. With 0 bases clipped from V and 4 bases from J, the junction kept 2 bases outside the gene matches. Germline V gene data show CDR1 as LNHNV and CDR2 as YYDKDF (reference sequence).

At least ten counts were recorded for this clonotype. The chain is built from TRBV20-1 and TRBJ2-7, with D perhaps matching TRBD1 (6 bases). Germline lookup yields CDR1 DFQATT and CDR2 SNEGSKA (reference sequence). This CDR3 contains 13 residues. The V end lost 6 bases, the J end lost 0 bases, and 12 bases lay between the germline ends. CDR3 region: CSAQTGISYEQYF. In DNA, the CDR3 is TGCAGTGCGCAGACAGGAATCTCCTACGAGCAGTACTTC.

This clonotype was detected a few times. The chain joins TRBV5-5 to TRBJ2-7; D unclear. Trimming stripped 1 base from V and 3 bases from J, with 5 bases between. CDR3 size: 12 residues. Germline values: CDR1 SGHKS, CDR2 YYEKEE (reference sequence). This CDR3 reads CASSLNDYEQYV. The CDR3 DNA is TGTGCCAGCAGCTTGAATGACTACGAGCAGTACGTC.

With regard to this clonotype: A single base separates this from a much larger clone, so it may be a read error. Since no conserved phenylalanine or tryptophan closes the CDR3, a read error is the likely cause. The rearrangement links TRBV24-1 to TRBJ2-1, with D possibly TRBD2 on 6 matching bases. There are 17 residues in the CDR3. Deletions cut 1 base from V and 0 bases from J, with 12 bases between. Germline V lookup: CDR1 KGHDR, CDR2 SFDVKD. The DNA of the CDR3 is TGTGCCACCAGTGATTTTAGTAGCGGCGACTCCTACAATGAGCAGTTCTGC. It yields the protein CATSDFSSGDSYNEQFC.

This clonotype has ten or more counts. V gene TRBV4-3 combines with J gene TRBJ2-2; D is perhaps TRBD1 (6 bases). Per germline, CDR1 LGHNA and CDR2 YSLEER. V was clipped by 4 bases and J by 6 bases, with 9 bases between them. This CDR3 comprises 13 residues. The CDR3 DNA reads as TGCGCCAGCAGCCTACAGGGTGCCGGGGAGCTGTTTTTT. This translates into CASSLQGAGELFF.